The rows below give T cell receptor beta chains drawn from one sample of a study of blood T cell repertoires in COVID-19. Data came from immunoSEQ multiplex PCR; TCRdb stores just in-frame clones and leaves some out. The repertoire has about 240,000 clones, around 87% of them found once; the top ten carry about 7.1%. The material sequenced was peripheral blood. These receptors came from a woman aged 70-85 years with active or convalescent COVID-19. Each CDR3 is given with its conserved first and last residue. The order of the fields is J gene, V gene, D gene, clone size, CDR3 protein, CDR3 DNA. A D gene is named only where the DNA matches it firmly. Clone size is stated in some rows and not others, as once, few, many or a class when expanded.

J gene: TRBJ1-5; V gene: TRBV5-1; D gene: .; clone size: .; CDR3 protein: CASSPIGGLSNQPQHF; CDR3 DNA: TGCGCCAGCAGCCCAATTGGGGGGTTGAGCAATCAGCCCCAGCATTTT
J gene: TRBJ2-1; V gene: TRBV7-3; D gene: TRBD2; clone size: few; CDR3 protein: CASSLPGLAGNEQFF; CDR3 DNA: TGTGCCAGCAGCCTCCCGGGACTAGCGGGCAATGAGCAGTTCTTC
J gene: TRBJ2-1; V gene: TRBV5-5; D gene: TRBD2; clone size: .; CDR3 protein: CASSLLAGGTGEQFF; CDR3 DNA: TGTGCCAGCAGCCTTCTAGCGGGGGGGACCGGTGAGCAGTTCTTC
J gene: TRBJ1-1; V gene: TRBV10-1; D gene: .; clone size: .; CDR3 protein: CASSESGRAAFF; CDR3 DNA: TGCGCCAGCAGTGAGTCGGGCAGGGCAGCTTTCTTT
J gene: TRBJ2-7; V gene: TRBV4-2; D gene: .; clone size: once; CDR3 protein: CASSQEEGSRSYEQYF; CDR3 DNA: TGTGCCAGCAGCCAAGAGGAGGGGAGTAGGTCCTACGAGCAGTACTTC
J gene: TRBJ2-1; V gene: TRBV25-1; D gene: .; clone size: .; CDR3 protein: CASSETLTTNNEQFF; CDR3 DNA: TGTGCCAGCAGTGAAACTTTGACGACAAACAATGAGCAGTTCTTC
J gene: TRBJ1-4; V gene: TRBV7-2; D gene: .; clone size: .; CDR3 protein: CASSPAGLYEKLFF; CDR3 DNA: TGTGCCAGCAGCCCAGCGGGATTATATGAAAAACTGTTTTTT
J gene: TRBJ1-2; V gene: TRBV12-3/TRBV12-4; D gene: .; clone size: .; CDR3 protein: CASSLDRGGYTF; CDR3 DNA: TGTGCCAGCAGCCTGGACCGGGGGGGCTACACCTTC
J gene: TRBJ2-6; V gene: TRBV27; D gene: .; clone size: .; CDR3 protein: CASSSPGANVLTF; CDR3 DNA: TGTGCCAGCAGCTCCCCCGGGGCCAACGTCCTGACTTTC
J gene: TRBJ2-3; V gene: TRBV5-1; D gene: .; clone size: .; CDR3 protein: CASSEGGRSDTQYF; CDR3 DNA: TGCGCCAGCAGCGAGGGGGGGCGGTCAGATACGCAGTATTTT
J gene: TRBJ1-5; V gene: TRBV5-1; D gene: .; clone size: .; CDR3 protein: CASSLGTGYQPQHF; CDR3 DNA: TGCGCCAGCAGCTTGGGAACAGGGTATCAGCCCCAGCATTTT